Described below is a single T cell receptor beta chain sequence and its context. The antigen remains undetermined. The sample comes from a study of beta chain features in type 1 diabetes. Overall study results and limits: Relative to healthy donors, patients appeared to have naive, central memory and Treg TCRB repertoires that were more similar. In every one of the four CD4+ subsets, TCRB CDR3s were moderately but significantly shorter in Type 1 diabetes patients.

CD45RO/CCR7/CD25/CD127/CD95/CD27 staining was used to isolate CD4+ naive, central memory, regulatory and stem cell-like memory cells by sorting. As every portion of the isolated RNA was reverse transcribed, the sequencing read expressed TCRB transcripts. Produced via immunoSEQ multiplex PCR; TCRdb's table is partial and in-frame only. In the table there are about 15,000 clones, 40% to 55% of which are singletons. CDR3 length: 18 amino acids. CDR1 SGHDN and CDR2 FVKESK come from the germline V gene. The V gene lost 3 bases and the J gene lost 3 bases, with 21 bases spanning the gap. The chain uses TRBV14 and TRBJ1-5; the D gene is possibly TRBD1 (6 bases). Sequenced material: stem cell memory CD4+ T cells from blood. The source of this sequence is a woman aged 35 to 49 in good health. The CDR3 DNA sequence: TGTGCCAGCAGCCATGGATGTGTGGGCAACAGGGTCAATCAGCCCCAGCATTTT. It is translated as CASSHGCVGNRVNQPQHF.